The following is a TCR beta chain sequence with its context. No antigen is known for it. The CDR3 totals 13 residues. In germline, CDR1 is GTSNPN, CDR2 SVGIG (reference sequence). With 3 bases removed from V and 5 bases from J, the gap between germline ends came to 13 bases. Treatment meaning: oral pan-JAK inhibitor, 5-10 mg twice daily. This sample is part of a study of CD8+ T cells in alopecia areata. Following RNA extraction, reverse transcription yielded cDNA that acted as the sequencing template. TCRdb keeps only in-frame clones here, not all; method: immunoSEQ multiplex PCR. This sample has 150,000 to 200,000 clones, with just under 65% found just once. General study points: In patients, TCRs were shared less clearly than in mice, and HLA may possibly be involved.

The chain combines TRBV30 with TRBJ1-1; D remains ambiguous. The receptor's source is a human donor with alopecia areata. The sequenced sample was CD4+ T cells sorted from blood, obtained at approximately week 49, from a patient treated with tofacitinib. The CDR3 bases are TGTGCCTGGAGCGATCCCGGTTGGACTGAAGCTTTCTTT. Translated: CAWSDPGWTEAFF.